Below, 31 T cell receptor beta chains from the same sample are listed, as sequenced in a study of blood T cell repertoires in COVID-19. Clones were sequenced by immunoSEQ multiplex PCR, and TCRdb holds only the in-frame ones, with some missing. The table shows about 280,000 clones, with around 87% occurring only once. The sequencing input was peripheral blood. Source of these receptors: a woman aged 25-40 years who had recovered from COVID-19.

This clone was seen many times. The rearrangement uses TRBV6-5 and TRBJ2-1, with 8 bases lining up with TRBD1. The ends lost 6 bases at V and 4 bases at J; junction bases unmatched: 8. Germline assignment: CDR1 MNHEY and CDR2 SVGAGI. The CDR3 is made up of 15 amino acids. The CDR3 sequence is CASSPTGASYNEQFF. CDR3 nucleotide sequence: TGTGCCAGCAGCCCGACAGGGGCCTCTTACAATGAGCAGTTCTTC.

This clone has just one count. The gene calls are TRBV5-6 and TRBJ2-4; 9 nucleotides align to TRBD2. V dropped 4 bases and J dropped 4; count of bases not matched to a gene: 6. Germline V gives CDR1 SGHDT, CDR2 YYEEEE. The CDR3 runs 15 residues. CDR3 coding DNA: TGTGCCAGCAGCCTCGCAACTAGCGGGAAAAACATTCAGTACTTC. Translation: CASSLATSGKNIQYF.

The chain employs TRBV5-1 and TRBJ1-4, with D perhaps matching TRBD1 (6 bases). The germline CDR1 and CDR2 sequences are SGHRS and YFSETQ. Trimming cost V 3 bases and J 5 bases, with 14 bases left between them. This CDR3 is 15 amino acids long. CDR3 residues: CASSYLTGSNEKLFF. The CDR3 DNA is TGCGCCAGCAGCTACTTGACAGGCTCGAATGAAAAACTGTTTTTT.

The V and J genes are TRBV7-7 and TRBJ2-2; TRBD1 is a possible D gene (6 bases). Per germline, CDR1 SSHAT and CDR2 FNYEAQ (reference sequence). This CDR3 spans 13 amino acids. In nucleotides, the CDR3 is TGTGCTACCCCCCAGGGGATAACCGGGGAGCTGTTTTTT. Amino acids: CATPQGITGELFF.

The rearrangement links TRBV18 to TRBJ1-5; D is unclear. CDR3 size: 16 residues. The ends were cut back, 3 bases at V and 0 bases at J, with 12 bases in the middle. Germline V gene data show CDR1 as KGHSH and CDR2 as LQKENI. This chain's CDR3 is CASSPSESYSNQPQHF. The CDR3 nucleotides are TGTGCCAGCTCACCCTCCGAGAGTTATAGCAATCAGCCCCAGCATTTT.

The CDR3 sequence is CASTLAGGSDTQYF. The CDR3 nucleotides read TGTGCCAGCACACTAGCGGGGGGCTCAGATACGCAGTATTTT. The rearrangement links TRBV2 to TRBJ2-3, with 12 bases identical to TRBD2. CDR3 length: 14 residues. J lost 4 bases, V lost 7 bases, and 3 bases had no gene match. Germline values: CDR1 SNHLY, CDR2 FYNNEI. The whole variable domain, filled in from reference TRBV2 and TRBJ2-3, reads EPEVTQTPSHQVTQMGQEVILRCVPISNHLYFYWYRQILGQKVEFLVSFYNNEISEKSEIFDDQFSVERPDGSNFTLKIRSTKLEDSAMYFCASTLAGGSDTQYFGPGTRLTVL.

This clone came up once. V is TRBV18 and J is TRBJ1-1, with a possible D match to TRBD1 (5 bases). There are 16 residues in the CDR3. The germline gives CDR1 KGHSH, CDR2 LQKENI. Trimming stripped 0 bases from V and 4 bases from J, with 15 bases between. CDR3 residues: CASSPPGGGASTEAFF. Written as DNA, the CDR3 is TGTGCCAGCTCACCACCGGGGGGGGGAGCGAGCACTGAAGCTTTCTTT.

This chain links TRBV6-1 with TRBJ2-5; D gene unclear. Trimming left V 2 bases short and J 0 bases short, with 4 bases between. CDR1 is MNHNS, CDR2 SASEGT, per germline. The CDR3 spans 13 residues. The chain's CDR3 is CASSEPYQETQYF. The CDR3 DNA reads TGTGCCAGCAGTGAACCGTACCAAGAGACCCAGTACTTC.

This clone came up once. The chain is built from TRBV4-1 and TRBJ2-7, with 8 bases identical to TRBD1. The CDR3 covers 15 residues. With V trimmed by 4 bases and J by 6 bases, 11 bases remained unmatched. Germline V gene data show CDR1 as MGHRA and CDR2 as YSYEKL. CDR3 nucleotides: TGCGCCAGCAGCCGACTACTTAGGACAGGGACCGAGCAGTACTTC. This sequence encodes CASSRLLRTGTEQYF.

J is TRBJ1-1 and V is TRBV28, with D maybe TRBD1 (5 bases). V lost 6 bases to trimming and J lost 5 bases, with 22 bases between them. Looked up from germline, CDR1 is MDHEN and CDR2 is SYDVKM. The CDR3 extends over 16 amino acids. CDR3 nucleotides: TGTGCCAGCAGCAGCGGGGGAACTTCGGTTCGGACTGAAGCTTTCTTT. Protein sequence: CASSSGGTSVRTEAFF.

This chain connects TRBV6-5 to TRBJ2-1; 13 positions agree with TRBD2. Unmatched junction bases numbered 5, after V lost 4 bases and J lost 8 bases. Germline CDR1 and CDR2: MNHEY and SVGAGI. This CDR3 has 15 residues. In DNA form, the CDR3 reads TGTGCCAGCAGTTCACTAGCGGGGGGGCCTCATGAGCAGTTCTTC. Amino acids: CASSSLAGGPHEQFF.

The J gene is TRBJ1-2, the V gene TRBV18; 9 bases align to TRBD1. The ends lost 1 base at V and 1 base at J; junction bases unmatched: 10. Germline values: CDR1 KGHSH, CDR2 LQKENI. The CDR3 has 18 amino acids. The CDR3 is CASSPRGQGGGLNYGYTF. The DNA for the CDR3 is TGTGCCAGCTCACCACGGGGACAGGGCGGAGGACTTAACTATGGCTACACCTTC.

The rearrangement links TRBV12-5 to TRBJ2-3, with 8 bases fitting TRBD1. This CDR3 contains 16 residues. The junction had 8 bases not matched to a gene; V was cut back by 3 bases and J by 3 bases. CDR1 is LGHNT, CDR2 FRNRAP, per germline. As DNA, the CDR3 is TGTGCTAGTGGTTTTTCGACAGGGGTTTGGACAGATACGCAGTATTTT. Its translation: CASGFSTGVWTDTQYF. Full variable domain (outside the CDR3, taken from reference TRBV12-5 and TRBJ2-3): DARVTQTPRHKVTEMGQEVTMRCQPILGHNTVFWYRQTMMQGLELLAYFRNRAPLDDSGMPKDRFSAEMPDATLATLKIQPSEPRDSAVYFCASGFSTGVWTDTQYFGPGTRLTVL.

For the CDR3, the DNA is TGTGCCAGCAGCCAGGGGCAGGGGGCCAAAGAGACCCAGTACTTC. Encoded protein: CASSQGQGAKETQYF. The chain couples TRBV7-9 to TRBJ2-5; 8 bases match TRBD1. The V gene's germline CDR1 is SEHNR and CDR2 FQNEAQ (reference sequence). J lost 3 bases, V lost 5 bases, and 8 bases had no gene match. CDR3 size: 15 residues.

This chain links TRBV4-1 with TRBJ2-1; 10 bases match TRBD2. The CDR3 covers 18 residues. The trim removed 1 base at V and 4 bases at J, leaving 10 bases unmatched. Germline V CDR1 and CDR2: MGHRA, YSYEKL. The DNA of the CDR3 is TGCGCCAGCAGCCAAGTCCCCCTCACTAGCGGGACTTACAATGAGCAGTTCTTC. This translates into CASSQVPLTSGTYNEQFF.

CDR3 nucleotides: TGCGCCAGCAGCCCCAGCGAGCCGAACACTGAAGCTTTCTTT. Its protein product is CASSPSEPNTEAFF. The V and J genes are TRBV5-1 and TRBJ1-1, with D hard to call. Trimming took 4 bases from V and 1 from J, leaving 11 bases between them. This CDR3 region has 14 residues. Germline V lookup: CDR1 SGHRS, CDR2 YFSETQ.

The chain couples TRBV7-2 to TRBJ2-7; possible D gene TRBD1, 5 bases. Germline loops: CDR1 SGHTA, CDR2 FQGNSA. CDR3 length: 13 residues. Trimming took 5 bases from V and 3 from J, leaving 11 bases between them. The CDR3 region has the DNA TGTGCCAGCAGCGTCGACAGAATCTACGAGCAGTACTTC. Protein sequence: CASSVDRIYEQYF.

The genes are TRBV19 and TRBJ2-5; D remains unclear. From germline, CDR1 is LNHDA and CDR2 SQIVND (reference sequence). CDR3 length equals 13 residues. Deletions cut 0 bases from V and 5 bases from J, with 7 bases between. In DNA, the CDR3 is TGTGCCAGTAGTATAGATCCGGAGGAGACCCAGTACTTC. Amino acid sequence: CASSIDPEETQYF. Drawing the rest from reference TRBV19 and TRBJ2-5, the complete variable domain is DGGITQSPKYLFRKEGQNVTLSCEQNLNHDAMYWYRQDPGQGLRLIYYSQIVNDFQKGDIAEGYSVSREKKESFPLTVTSAQKNPTAFYLCASSIDPEETQYFGPGTRLLVL.

The chain has TRBV10-3 and TRBJ1-1, with D maybe TRBD1 (5 bases). Germline CDR1 ENHRY, CDR2 SYGVKD. This CDR3 contains 13 residues. Trimming stripped 6 bases from V and 4 bases from J, with 12 bases between. The CDR3 loop is CAIRPGRGTEAFF. The CDR3 region has the DNA TGTGCCATCAGGCCGGGGAGGGGCACTGAAGCTTTCTTT.

The V call is TRBV12-3 or TRBV12-4, the J call TRBJ2-7; possible D gene TRBD1, 5 bases. The V and J ends lost 3 bases and 5 bases respectively, with 11 bases between them. The CDR3 is made up of 13 amino acids. CDR3 in DNA: TGTGCCAGCAGTTTGTGGGGCTCGAACGAGCAGTACTTC. Translating gives CASSLWGSNEQYF.

The gene calls are TRBV5-4 and TRBJ2-3; 16 bases map to TRBD2. This CDR3 is built from 15 residues. Germline V CDR1 and CDR2: SGHNT, YYREEE (reference sequence). The junction had 4 bases not matched to a gene; V was cut back by 3 bases and J by 9 bases. The CDR3 coding sequence is TGTGCCAGCAGCTCCGGGACTAGCGGGGGGGCGACGCAGTATTTT. Protein sequence: CASSSGTSGGATQYF.

The chain links TRBV28 to TRBJ2-7; 7 nucleotides agree with TRBD2. The CDR3 spans 17 residues. Germline CDR1 reads MDHEN; CDR2 reads SYDVKM. After removal of 8 bases from V and 1 base from J, the junction contained 17 bases not matched to a gene. CDR3 sequence: CASSLGWGGETSYEQYF. The CDR3 DNA is TGTGCCAGCTCTCTCGGCTGGGGGGGAGAAACATCCTACGAGCAGTACTTC. Variable domain in full (rest from reference TRBV28 and TRBJ2-7): DVKVTQSSRYLVKRTGEKVFLECVQDMDHENMFWYRQDPGLGLRLIYFSYDVKMKEKGDIPEGYSVSREKKERFSLILESASTNQTSMYLCASSLGWGGETSYEQYFGPGTRLTVT.

V and J are TRBV4-1 and TRBJ2-3, with 8 bases that match TRBD1. The CDR3 totals 16 residues. Germline lookup yields CDR1 MGHRA and CDR2 YSYEKL. Trimming cost V 0 bases and J 1 base; bases outside gene matches: 3. The CDR3 sequence: CASSQEVQGGTDTQYF. CDR3 DNA: TGCGCCAGCAGCCAAGAAGTACAGGGGGGCACAGATACGCAGTATTTT.

The chain is built from TRBV11-1 and TRBJ2-7, with TRBD1 identical over 11 bases. The CDR3 covers 15 residues. Germline assignment: CDR1 SGHAT and CDR2 FQDESV (reference sequence). Losses at the gene ends were 3 bases for V and 3 bases for J; bases not matched to a gene: 4. CDR3 bases: TGTGCCAGCAGCTTGTTGGGGACAGGGGGCTACGAGCAGTACTTC. It yields the protein CASSLLGTGGYEQYF.

V gene TRBV19 combines with J gene TRBJ2-7, with TRBD1 as a possible D gene (5 bases). This CDR3 contains 12 residues. From germline, CDR1 is LNHDA and CDR2 SQIVND (reference sequence). The ends were cut back, 3 bases at V and 5 bases at J, with 8 bases in the middle. The CDR3 region is CASSMWGDEQYF. CDR3 in DNA: TGTGCCAGTAGTATGTGGGGCGACGAGCAGTACTTC.

The chain combines TRBV19 with TRBJ2-5; possibly TRBD1 for D (6 bases). The germline V gene encodes CDR1 LNHDA and CDR2 SQIVND (reference sequence). This CDR3 has 16 residues. The V gene lost 2 bases and the J gene lost 2 bases, with 15 bases spanning the gap. The CDR3 region is CASSIIIPGQQETQYF. Written as DNA, the CDR3 is TGTGCCAGTAGTATAATAATCCCGGGACAACAAGAGACCCAGTACTTC.

In DNA form, the CDR3 reads TGTGCCTGGAGTCGACCCCGGGGGGTGGGGGACACTGAAGCTTTCTTT. This translates into CAWSRPRGVGDTEAFF. The chain couples TRBV30 to TRBJ1-1; a weak D match, TRBD1 (5 bases). Germline V gene lookup returns CDR1 GTSNPN and CDR2 SVGIG (reference sequence). The CDR3 has 16 amino acids. Trimming removed 2 bases from V and 3 bases from J, with 19 bases in between.

The chain uses TRBV7-9 and TRBJ2-5; D is unresolved. CDR1 is SEHNR, CDR2 FQNEAQ, per germline (reference sequence). V gave up 7 bases and J gave up 1 base, with 13 bases separating them. The CDR3 is made up of 14 amino acids. CDR3 in DNA: TGTGCCAGCACCCACGACACTTCCCAAGAGACCCAGTACTTC. This sequence encodes CASTHDTSQETQYF.

V usage is TRBV10-3 and J usage is TRBJ2-7, with a tentative D call TRBD1 (5 bases). The CDR3 consists of 13 residues. Germline V gene data show CDR1 as ENHRY and CDR2 as SYGVKD. Trimming pared 11 bases from V and 7 bases from J, leaving 21 bases between. CDR3 amino acids: CAARQSPLEEQYF. For the CDR3, the DNA is TGTGCCGCGCGACAGAGTCCGCTCGAGGAGCAGTACTTC.

The DNA for the CDR3 is TGTGCCAGCCTAACAGGGAGCAGGGCTGAAGCTTTCTTT. Translating gives CASLTGSRAEAFF. This chain connects TRBV6-6 to TRBJ1-1; tentatively, D is TRBD1 (6 bases). The length of the CDR3 is 13 residues. The V and J ends lost 8 bases and 6 bases respectively, with 16 bases between them. Germline loops: CDR1 MNHNY, CDR2 SVGAGI (reference sequence).

The V gene is TRBV9, the J gene TRBJ2-2, with 10 bases lining up with TRBD2. The CDR3 extends over 15 amino acids. J gave up 3 bases and V 4 bases, and 3 bases lay outside the gene matches. The germline CDR1 and CDR2 sequences are SGDLS and YYNGEE. CDR3 sequence (DNA): TGTGCCAGCAGCCTAGGGACTAGCGACACCGGGGAGCTGTTTTTT. It is translated as CASSLGTSDTGELFF.